This T cell receptor (beta chain) was retrieved from a study of OX40 agonist ivuxolimab in advanced cancers. Study observations and caveats: In the 0.1-3.0 mg/kg groups, partial responders showed among the lowest expansion. There was clonal expansion of CD4+ and CD8+ blood T cells by week 6 at 0.1 to 3.0 mg/kg.

A note on this clone: Its antigen is not known.

Method: immunoSEQ multiplex PCR; TCRdb's copy keeps in-frame clones and lacks some. Found here are under 90,000 clones, approximately 94% of them singletons; the top ten hold roughly an eighth. The CDR3 consists of 16 residues. V lost 5 bases and J lost 0, with 16 bases in between. Germline V CDR1 and CDR2: SGHNT, YENEEA. The chain recombines TRBV11-3 with TRBJ1-1; D possibly corresponds to TRBD1 (5 bases). This specimen consisted of CD4+ or CD8+ T cells sorted from blood, obtained in a trial of the OX40 agonist ivuxolimab. This receptor was obtained from an adult with an advanced solid tumor such as melanoma, head and neck, liver or kidney cancer. As DNA, the CDR3 is TGTGCCAGCAGCCATCATGGGACGGGGATGAACACTGAAGCTTTCTTT. It specifies CASSHHGTGMNTEAFF.